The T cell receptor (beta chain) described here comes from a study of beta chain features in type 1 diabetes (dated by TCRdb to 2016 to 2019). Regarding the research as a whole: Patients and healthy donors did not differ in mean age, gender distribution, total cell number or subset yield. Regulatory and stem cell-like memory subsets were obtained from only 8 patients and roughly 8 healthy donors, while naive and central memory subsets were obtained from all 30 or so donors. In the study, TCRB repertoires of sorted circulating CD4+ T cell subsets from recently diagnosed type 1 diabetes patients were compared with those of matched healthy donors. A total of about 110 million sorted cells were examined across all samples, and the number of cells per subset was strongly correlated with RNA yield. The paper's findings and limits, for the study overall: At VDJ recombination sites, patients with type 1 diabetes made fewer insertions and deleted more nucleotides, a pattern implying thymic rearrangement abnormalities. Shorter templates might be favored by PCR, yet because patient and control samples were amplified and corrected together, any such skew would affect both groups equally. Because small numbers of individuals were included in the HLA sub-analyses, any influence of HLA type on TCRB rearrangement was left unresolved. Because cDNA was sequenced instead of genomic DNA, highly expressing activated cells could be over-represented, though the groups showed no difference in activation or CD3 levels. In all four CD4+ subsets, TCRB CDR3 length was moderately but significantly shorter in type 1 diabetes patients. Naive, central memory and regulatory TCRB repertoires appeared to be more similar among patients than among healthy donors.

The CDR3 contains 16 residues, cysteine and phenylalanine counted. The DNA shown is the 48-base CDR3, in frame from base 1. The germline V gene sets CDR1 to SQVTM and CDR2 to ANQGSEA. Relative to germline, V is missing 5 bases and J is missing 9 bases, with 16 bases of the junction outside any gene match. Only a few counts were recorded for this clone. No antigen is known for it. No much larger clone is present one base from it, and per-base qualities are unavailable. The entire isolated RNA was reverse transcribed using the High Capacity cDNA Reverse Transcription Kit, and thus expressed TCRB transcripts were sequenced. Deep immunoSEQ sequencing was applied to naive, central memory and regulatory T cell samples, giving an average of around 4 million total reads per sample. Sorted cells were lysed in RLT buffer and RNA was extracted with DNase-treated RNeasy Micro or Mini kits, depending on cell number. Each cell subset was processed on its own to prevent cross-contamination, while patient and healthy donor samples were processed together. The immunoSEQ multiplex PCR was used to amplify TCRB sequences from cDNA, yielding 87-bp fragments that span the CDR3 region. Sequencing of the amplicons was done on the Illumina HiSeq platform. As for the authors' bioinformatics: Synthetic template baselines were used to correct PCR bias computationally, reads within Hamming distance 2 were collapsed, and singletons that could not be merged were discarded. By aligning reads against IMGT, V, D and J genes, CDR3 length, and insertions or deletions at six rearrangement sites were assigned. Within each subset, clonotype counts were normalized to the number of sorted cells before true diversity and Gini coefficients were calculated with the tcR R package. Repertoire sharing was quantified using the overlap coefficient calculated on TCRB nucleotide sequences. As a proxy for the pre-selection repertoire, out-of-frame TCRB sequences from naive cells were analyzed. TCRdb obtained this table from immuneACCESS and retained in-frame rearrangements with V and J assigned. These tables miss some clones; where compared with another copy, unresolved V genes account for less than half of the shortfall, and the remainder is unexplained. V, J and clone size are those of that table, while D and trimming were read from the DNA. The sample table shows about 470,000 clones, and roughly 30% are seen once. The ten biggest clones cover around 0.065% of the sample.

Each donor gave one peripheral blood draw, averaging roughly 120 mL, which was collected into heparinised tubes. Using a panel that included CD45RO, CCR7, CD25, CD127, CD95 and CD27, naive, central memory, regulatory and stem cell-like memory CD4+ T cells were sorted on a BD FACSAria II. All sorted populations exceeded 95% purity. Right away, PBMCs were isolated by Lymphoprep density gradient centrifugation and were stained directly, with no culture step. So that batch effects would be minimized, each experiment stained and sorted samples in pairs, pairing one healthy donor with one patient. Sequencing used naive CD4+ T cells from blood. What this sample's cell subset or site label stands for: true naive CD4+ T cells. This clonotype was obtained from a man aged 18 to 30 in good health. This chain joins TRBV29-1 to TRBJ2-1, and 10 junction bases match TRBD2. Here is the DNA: TGCAGCGTTTCCCTAGCGGGAGCCGGTAGGGGGGGTGAGCAGTTCTTC. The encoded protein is CSVSLAGAGRGGEQFF.